These 32 T cell receptor beta chains came from one sample sequenced in a study of blood T cells in healthy people across ages. The authors ran a second PCR of about 6 to 11 cycles using a sample-barcoded 5' primer and a J-beta primer mix. Via MiXCR, TCRdb re-called the 5' RACE reads, giving one row per CDR3 protein. The table shows about 720,000 distinct CDR3 sequences, with 22% occurring only once. Sequencing used blood. The source of these receptors is an older man in good health.

The chain has TRBV3-1 and TRBJ1-1; D gene uncertain. The CDR3 covers 15 residues. Germline CDR1 reads LGHDT; CDR2 reads YNNKEL (reference sequence). V was pared by 3 bases and J by 4 bases, with 15 bases between. The CDR3 bases are TGTGCCAGCAGCCAGGCGAGGACGGGGAGCACTGAAGCTTTCTTT. This encodes CASSQARTGSTEAFF.

The chain couples TRBV5-1 to TRBJ2-3; tentatively, D is TRBD2 (6 bases). Germline lookup yields CDR1 SGHRS and CDR2 YFSETQ. The CDR3 runs to 15 residues. V shed 1 base and J shed 2 bases, with 11 bases lying between them. The CDR3 DNA is TGCGCCAGCAGCTTGACGGGAGACTTCACAGATACGCAGTATTTT. Protein: CASSLTGDFTDTQYF.

The chain has TRBV7-9 and TRBJ2-1; D possibly corresponds to TRBD2 (5 bases). Per germline, CDR1 SEHNR and CDR2 FQNEAQ (reference sequence). This CDR3 is built from 13 residues. With 8 bases removed from V and 6 bases from J, the gap between germline ends came to 14 bases. Written as DNA, the CDR3 is TGTGCCAGCGGACGGACTCCTCTCAATGAGCAGTTCTTC. As protein: CASGRTPLNEQFF.

The CDR3 bases are TGTGCTAGTGGTTTGCGGGGGGAGGGGCGGCAGTTCTTC. The encoded protein is CASGLRGEGRQFF. The chain has TRBV12-5 and TRBJ2-5, with 7 bases fitting TRBD2. With the DNA end fitting TRBJ2-1 better, the J assignment may be wrong. CDR3 length: 13 residues. Germline V gene lookup returns CDR1 LGHNT and CDR2 FRNRAP.

The chain recombines TRBV27 with TRBJ1-1; D not resolved. There are 13 residues in the CDR3. The V and J ends lost 5 bases and 3 bases respectively, with 10 bases between them. Germline V gene data show CDR1 as MNHEY and CDR2 as SMNVEV (reference sequence). The CDR3 region is CASSQIKHTEAFF. In DNA form, the CDR3 reads TGTGCCAGCAGTCAGATAAAACACACTGAAGCTTTCTTT.

This chain joins TRBV5-1 and TRBJ2-7; D remains unclear. V was shortened by 3 bases and J by 0 bases, with 10 bases between the two germline ends. Germline lookup yields CDR1 SGHRS and CDR2 YFSETQ. The CDR3 runs to 14 residues. The CDR3 reads CASSSLVVSYEQYF. The CDR3 DNA reads TGCGCCAGCAGCTCCCTCGTCGTCTCCTACGAGCAGTACTTC. Together with reference TRBV5-1 and TRBJ2-7, the CDR3 gives the full variable domain: KAGVTQTPRYLIKTRGQQVTLSCSPISGHRSVSWYQQTPGQGLQFLFEYFSETQRNKGNFPGRFSGRQFSNSRSEMNVSTLELGDSALYLCASSSLVVSYEQYFGPGTRLTVT.

The rearrangement uses TRBV5-1 and TRBJ1-1, with D maybe TRBD1 (5 bases). Trimming shortened V by 6 bases and J by 5 bases, and 17 bases separated the two germline ends. The germline CDR1 and CDR2 sequences are SGHRS and YFSETQ. The CDR3 contains 14 residues. CDR3 amino acids: CASTDPQGRTEAFF. The CDR3 DNA reads TGCGCCAGCACCGATCCTCAGGGAAGGACTGAAGCTTTCTTT.

This clonotype turned up a few times. This sequence joins TRBV12-3 or TRBV12-4 and TRBJ2-1; D is undetermined. The J call is doubtful: the DNA matches TRBJ2-5 better. CDR3 length: 14 residues. The CDR3 loop reads CASSLAKGWETQYF. The CDR3 DNA reads TGTGCCAGCAGTTTAGCGAAGGGTTGGGAGACCCAGTACTTC.

This clonotype was counted only a few times. The genes are TRBV20-1 and TRBJ2-7; possible D gene TRBD2, 5 bases. In germline, CDR1 is DFQATT, CDR2 SNEGSKA (reference sequence). The CDR3 consists of 13 residues. Trimming took off 3 bases at V and 3 bases at J, with 12 bases between the two ends. The CDR3 DNA follows: TGCAGTGCTAGGGGCCTCAGCGGCTACGAGCAGTACGTC. As protein: CSARGLSGYEQYV.

This clonotype has a handful of counts. The chain joins TRBV28 to TRBJ2-5, with D possibly matching TRBD1 (6 bases). Germline V gene lookup returns CDR1 MDHEN and CDR2 SYDVKM. The CDR3 has 15 amino acids. V was clipped by 4 bases and J by 5 bases, with 17 bases between them. The CDR3 spells CASSSLQGKSETQYF. In DNA form, the CDR3 reads TGTGCCAGCAGTTCCTTACAGGGCAAGTCCGAGACCCAGTACTTC.

This clonotype has only a few counts. The chain links TRBV3-1 to TRBJ2-5; D perhaps matches TRBD2 (5 bases). V gave up 3 bases and J gave up 2 bases, with 10 bases separating them. Germline V gene sequence: CDR1 LGHDT, CDR2 YNNKEL (reference sequence). The CDR3 is made up of 14 amino acids. Here the CDR3 reads CASSQDSVQETQYF. The CDR3 DNA reads as TGTGCCAGCAGCCAGGATAGCGTTCAAGAGACCCAGTACTTC.

This clonotype has at least ten counts. The rearrangement uses TRBV7-3 and TRBJ2-3; the D is unclear. Trimming pared 2 bases from V and 3 bases from J, leaving 6 bases between. There are 13 residues in the CDR3. Germline CDR1 and CDR2: SGHTA and FQGTGA. CDR3 bases: TGTGCCAGCAGCTTATCGAGAACAGATACGCAGTATTTT. Its translation: CASSLSRTDTQYF.

This clonotype has just a few counts. The chain couples TRBV12-3 or TRBV12-4 to TRBJ2-5, with 7 positions matching TRBD1. After removal of 4 bases from V and 5 bases from J, the junction contained 10 bases not matched to a gene. CDR3 length equals 15 residues. The CDR3 sequence: CASSSRQGGEETQYF. The CDR3 DNA follows: TGTGCCAGCAGTTCCCGACAGGGTGGAGAGGAGACCCAGTACTTC.

This clonotype has just a few counts. The genes are TRBV12-3 or TRBV12-4 and TRBJ1-5, with unresolved D. This CDR3 has 13 residues. The germline V and J ends were trimmed by 6 bases and 15 bases, with 21 bases remaining between them. CDR3 residues: CASRHPYPGVLHF. The CDR3 nucleotides read TGTGCCAGCAGACACCCCTACCCGGGAGTATTGCATTTT.

This clonotype was counted a few times. A junction boundary mismatches the germline segment, possibly from a read error. The genes are TRBV12-3 or TRBV12-4 and TRBJ1-3, with 7 bases that match TRBD1. The CDR3 is 14 amino acids. CDR3 DNA sequence: TGTGCCAGCACCCGAGACAGGGCAGGAAACGCCATATATTTT. This encodes CASTRDRAGNAIYF.

The rearrangement uses TRBV7-2 and TRBJ1-1; D possibly corresponds to TRBD1 (6 bases). CDR1 and CDR2 from the germline V gene are SGHTA and FQGNSA. V was trimmed by 5 bases and J by 9 bases, leaving 19 bases between them. This CDR3 region has 14 residues. The CDR3 DNA sequence: TGTGCCAGCAGCCTAATGGGGGGCGGCAGAAAAGCTTTCTTT. Its translation is CASSLMGGGRKAFF. Full variable domain (missing parts from reference TRBV7-2 and TRBJ1-1): GAGVSQSPSNKVTEKGKDVELRCDPISGHTALYWYRQSLGQGLEFLIYFQGNSAPDKSGLPSDRFSAERTGGSVSTLTIQRTQQEDSAVYLCASSLMGGGRKAFFGQGTRLTVV.

This chain links TRBV29-1 with TRBJ2-3, with 12 nucleotides matching TRBD2. The CDR3 spans 12 residues. Trimming took 8 bases from V and 5 from J; bases not matched to a gene: 2. Germline values: CDR1 SQVTM, CDR2 ANQGSEA. This chain's CDR3 is CSLGLAGDTQYF. DNA for the CDR3: TGCAGCTTGGGACTAGCGGGAGATACGCAGTATTTT.

This clonotype was seen at least ten times. A junction end diverges from the germline sequence, so it may reflect a read error. The J gene is TRBJ1-1, the V gene TRBV5-1; weak D call: TRBD1 (6 bases). Germline values: CDR1 SGHRS, CDR2 YFSETQ. This CDR3 has 14 residues. DNA of the CDR3: TGTGCCAGCAGCTTTAGGACAGAGAACACTGAAGCTTTCTTT. The encoded protein is CASSFRTENTEAFF.

In this sample, this clonotype turned up a few times. J is TRBJ1-1 and V is TRBV21-1. TRBV21-1 is tagged as a pseudogene. The CDR3 contains 13 residues. The CDR3 here is CASSVDAGTEAFF. The CDR3 DNA follows: TGTGCCAGCTCGGTGGATGCGGGCACTGAAGCTTTCTTT.

This rearrangement joins TRBV7-6 to TRBJ1-4, with TRBD1 identical over 9 bases. Per the germline V gene, CDR1 is SGHVS and CDR2 is FNYEAQ. The CDR3 runs to 16 residues. V shed 6 bases, J shed 7 bases, and the junction held 12 bases outside the gene matches. Here the CDR3 reads CASRLNGGQGTEKLFF. For the CDR3, the DNA is TGTGCCAGCAGACTAAACGGGGGACAGGGCACTGAAAAACTGTTTTTT.

Only a few counts were recorded for this clonotype. The V call is TRBV7-2, the J call TRBJ2-3, with TRBD2 as a possible D gene (5 bases). Per germline, CDR1 SGHTA and CDR2 FQGNSA. V gave up 2 bases and J gave up 7 bases, with 19 bases separating them. This CDR3 has 16 residues. The CDR3 loop is CASSLPGPTKRNTQYF. The CDR3 DNA sequence: TGTGCCAGCAGCTTACCCGGTCCTACAAAGCGGAATACGCAGTATTTT.

This clonotype has just a few counts. The chain carries TRBV14 and TRBJ2-1; 8 positions agree with TRBD1. Germline CDR1 is SGHDN and CDR2 is FVKESK. The CDR3 contains 14 residues. The junction had 6 bases not matched to a gene; V was cut back by 4 bases and J by 7 bases. The CDR3 nucleotides are TGTGCCAGCAGCCGGGACAGGCTTTTGAATGAGCAGTTCTTC. It specifies CASSRDRLLNEQFF.

The chain employs TRBV7-6 and TRBJ2-1, with a tentative D call TRBD1 (5 bases). Trimming cost V 1 base and J 4 bases, with 11 bases left between them. Germline loops: CDR1 SGHVS, CDR2 FNYEAQ. The CDR3 spans 15 residues. In DNA, the CDR3 is TGTGCCAGCAGCTTAGTAGTGACAGAATACAATGAGCAGTTCTTC. Translation gives CASSLVVTEYNEQFF.

The chain couples TRBV15 to TRBJ2-4; D is ambiguous. CDR3 size: 13 residues. V shed 8 bases and J shed 8 bases, with 16 bases lying between them. Looked up from germline, CDR1 is LNHNV and CDR2 is YYDKDF (reference sequence). The DNA for the CDR3 is TGTGCCACCCGGAGTTCAGGTGGGGACATTCAGTACTTC. Its protein is CATRSSGGDIQYF.

The chain couples TRBV27 to TRBJ1-5; TRBD1 might be the D (5 bases). With 6 bases removed from V and 6 bases from J, the gap between germline ends came to 15 bases. This CDR3 contains 14 residues. Germline values: CDR1 MNHEY, CDR2 SMNVEV (reference sequence). Here the CDR3 reads CASSRRGFGQPQHF. CDR3 sequence (DNA): TGTGCCAGCAGCCGGAGGGGTTTTGGTCAGCCCCAGCATTTT.

This clonotype was counted a few times. The chain couples TRBV6-2 or TRBV6-3 to TRBJ1-2, with unresolved D. From germline, CDR1 is MNHEY and CDR2 SVGEGT. This CDR3 contains 14 residues. Trimming took off 6 bases at V and 3 bases at J, with 14 bases between the two ends. CDR3 protein: CASRRTGRDYGYTF. DNA of the CDR3: TGTGCCAGCAGACGGACCGGCCGAGACTATGGCTACACCTTC.

This chain connects TRBV20-1 to TRBJ1-2; D might be TRBD1 (6 bases). The CDR3 is 12 amino acids. Trimming took 5 bases from V and 4 from J, leaving 11 bases between them. CDR1 and CDR2 from the germline V gene are DFQATT and SNEGSKA (reference sequence). DNA for the CDR3: TGCAGTGCTGCAGGGGTTATCTATGGCTACACCTTC. This codes for CSAAGVIYGYTF.

The chain is built from TRBV5-1 and TRBJ1-3; 8 nucleotides align to TRBD1. The V gene end was trimmed by 5 bases and the J gene end by 3 bases; junction bases not matched to a gene: 7. The CDR3 sequence is 15 residues long. CDR1 is SGHRS and CDR2 is YFSETQ in the germline V gene. This CDR3 reads CASRPDRGDGNTIYF. The DNA of the CDR3 is TGCGCCAGCAGACCCGACAGGGGTGATGGAAACACCATATATTTT.

V usage is TRBV6-4 and J usage is TRBJ1-4, with D possibly matching TRBD1 (5 bases). Trimming removed 4 bases at V and 7 bases at J, with 16 bases between. CDR1 is MRHNA and CDR2 is SNTAGT in the germline V gene. The CDR3 is 15 residues long. The CDR3 coding sequence is TGTGCCAGCAGTGCTGGGACTCACTCGGCTGAAAAACTGTTTTTT. The encoded protein is CASSAGTHSAEKLFF.

This clonotype came up a few times. The chain uses TRBV5-1 and TRBJ1-2, with D tentatively TRBD1 (6 bases). Trimming took off 0 bases at V and 8 bases at J, with 14 bases between the two ends. The CDR3 sequence is 14 residues long. The V gene's germline CDR1 is SGHRS and CDR2 YFSETQ. CDR3 amino acids: CASSLAWTEGGYTF. CDR3 nucleotides: TGCGCCAGCAGCTTGGCCTGGACAGAGGGAGGCTACACCTTC.

This clonotype was seen a handful of times. The chain uses TRBV7-3 and TRBJ2-5, with TRBD2 identical over 7 bases. The V gene's germline CDR1 is SGHTA and CDR2 FQGTGA. The CDR3 is made up of 14 amino acids. The ends lost 2 bases at V and 4 bases at J; junction bases unmatched: 4. The CDR3, as DNA: TGTGCCAGCAGCTTATCGGGACTAAGAGAGACCCAGTACTTC. Encoded protein: CASSLSGLRETQYF. The whole variable domain, remainder taken from reference TRBV7-3 and TRBJ2-5, is GAGVSQTPSNKVTEKGKYVELRCDPISGHTALYWYRQSLGQGPEFLIYFQGTGAADDSGLPNDRFFAVRPEGSVSTLKIQRTERGDSAVYLCASSLSGLRETQYFGPGTRLLVL.

Only a few counts were recorded for this clonotype. The chain joins TRBV28 to TRBJ1-2; D perhaps matches TRBD1 (6 bases). Germline CDR1 reads MDHEN; CDR2 reads SYDVKM. The CDR3 has 14 residues. Trimming left V 1 base short and J 8 bases short, with 14 bases between. The DNA for the CDR3 is TGTGCCAGCAGTTTATTGCAGGGGATAACCGGCTACACCTTC. Protein: CASSLLQGITGYTF.